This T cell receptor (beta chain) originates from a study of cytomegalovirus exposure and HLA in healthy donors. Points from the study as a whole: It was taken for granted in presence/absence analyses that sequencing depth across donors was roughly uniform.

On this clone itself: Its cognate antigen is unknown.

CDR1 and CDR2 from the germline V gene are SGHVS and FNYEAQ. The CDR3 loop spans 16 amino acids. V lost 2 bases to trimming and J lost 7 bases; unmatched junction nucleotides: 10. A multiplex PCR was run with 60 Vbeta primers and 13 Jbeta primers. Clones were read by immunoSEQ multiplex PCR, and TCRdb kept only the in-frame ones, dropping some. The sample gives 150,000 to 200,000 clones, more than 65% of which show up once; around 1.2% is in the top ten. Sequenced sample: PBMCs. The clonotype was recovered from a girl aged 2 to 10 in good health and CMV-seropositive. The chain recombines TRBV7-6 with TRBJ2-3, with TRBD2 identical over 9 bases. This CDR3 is CASSLTTREGPNTQYF. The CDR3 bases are TGTGCCAGCAGCTTAACGACGCGGGAGGGCCCGAATACGCAGTATTTT.